Shown below are 30 T cell receptor beta chains from a single sample sequenced in a study of CD8+ T cells in alopecia areata. Sequencing templates came from extracted RNA that was reverse transcribed into cDNA. Produced via immunoSEQ multiplex PCR; TCRdb's table is partial and in-frame only. The profile shows about 110,000 clones, 59% of them singletons. The material sequenced was CD8+ T cells sorted from blood. The receptors here all came from a human donor in good health.

The gene calls are TRBV28 and TRBJ2-7; 8 bases map to TRBD1. Germline values: CDR1 MDHEN, CDR2 SYDVKM. The CDR3 is made up of 16 amino acids. V shed 3 bases and J 2 bases; nucleotides not matched to a gene: 9. The CDR3 nucleotides are TGTGCCAGCAGTTTCCAGGGGGCAGGGCCACCCTACGAGCAGTACTTC. Amino acid sequence: CASSFQGAGPPYEQYF.

The V call is TRBV6-6, the J call TRBJ2-7; D call uncertain. The CDR3 is made up of 11 amino acids. The germline V and J ends were trimmed by 7 bases and 2 bases, with 6 bases remaining between them. Germline V CDR1 and CDR2: MNHNY, SVGAGI (reference sequence). CDR3 coding DNA: TGTGCCAGCAACAGCCCCTACGAGCAGTACTTC. Translated, it gives CASNSPYEQYF.

The CDR3 region is CASSRRAGSYGYTF. CDR3 nucleotides: TGCGCCAGCAGCCGGCGGGCAGGGAGCTATGGCTACACCTTC. V usage is TRBV5-1 and J usage is TRBJ1-2; a possible D gene is TRBD1 (5 bases). Germline assignment: CDR1 SGHRS and CDR2 YFSETQ. The V end was cut by 4 bases, the J end by 4 bases, with 14 bases between. The CDR3 loop spans 14 amino acids.

This sequence joins TRBV27 and TRBJ2-1, with 11 bases lining up with TRBD2. V lost 4 bases and J lost 3; bases outside the gene matches: 2. The CDR3 has 15 residues. Germline CDR1 reads MNHEY; CDR2 reads SMNVEV (reference sequence). The CDR3 loop is CASSSGTSGYNEQFF. In nucleotides, the CDR3 is TGTGCCAGCAGTTCCGGGACTAGCGGCTACAATGAGCAGTTCTTC.

The chain carries TRBV13 and TRBJ2-3, with unresolved D. CDR1 is PRHDT, CDR2 FYEKMQ, per germline (reference sequence). Trimming removed 6 bases at V and 1 base at J, with 14 bases between. The CDR3 loop spans 15 amino acids. As DNA, the CDR3 is TGTGCCAGCAGTCATTCGGGCTCTGGCACAGATACGCAGTATTTT. It encodes CASSHSGSGTDTQYF.

The rearrangement uses TRBV11-2 and TRBJ2-2; 9 nucleotides match TRBD2. The J segment lost 6 bases and the V segment lost 4 bases, leaving 6 bases of the junction unmatched. Germline values: CDR1 SGHAT, CDR2 FQNNGV. The CDR3 totals 15 residues. Here the CDR3 reads CASSSGLAGAGELFF. CDR3 sequence (DNA): TGTGCCAGCAGCTCGGGACTAGCTGGAGCCGGGGAGCTGTTTTTT.

This clone has more than one count but fewer than ten. The rearrangement joins TRBV13 to TRBJ1-1; TRBD1 matches 9 bases. This CDR3 is 15 amino acids long. The germline V gene encodes CDR1 PRHDT and CDR2 FYEKMQ (reference sequence). The V gene end was trimmed by 0 bases and the J gene end by 2 bases; junction bases not matched to a gene: 1. The CDR3 here is CASSLGTGGNTEAFF. The DNA for the CDR3 is TGTGCCAGCAGCTTAGGCACAGGGGGCAACACTGAAGCTTTCTTT.

The chain carries TRBV13 and TRBJ1-1; 7 nucleotides agree with TRBD1. Germline values: CDR1 PRHDT, CDR2 FYEKMQ (reference sequence). The V and J ends lost 10 bases and 1 base, in that order; junction bases with no gene match: 6. The CDR3 has 13 residues. The CDR3 spells CATGTEPNTEAFF. CDR3 DNA sequence: TGTGCCACCGGGACAGAACCGAACACTGAAGCTTTCTTT.

The genes are TRBV25-1 and TRBJ2-3; 8 bases align to TRBD1. The germline V gene encodes CDR1 MGHDK and CDR2 SYGVNS. This CDR3 has 15 residues. The V gene end was trimmed by 5 bases and the J gene end by 0 bases; junction bases not matched to a gene: 4. The CDR3 nucleotides read TGTGCCAGCAGTATAGGGACAGGTAGCACAGATACGCAGTATTTT. Protein product: CASSIGTGSTDTQYF.

This clone was detected only a few times. The sample holds other DNA sequences that translate to the same CDR3. CDR3: CSVVRPNTGELFF. The CDR3, as DNA: TGCAGCGTTGTACGACCGAACACCGGGGAGCTGTTTTTT. The chain has TRBV29-1 and TRBJ2-2; D is ambiguous. V was shortened by 4 bases and J by 0 bases, with 6 bases between the two germline ends. From germline, CDR1 is SQVTM and CDR2 ANQGSEA. This CDR3 has 13 residues.

The CDR3 nucleotides read TGTGCCAGCAGCTTAGGGTCAGAATCATTATCACCCCTCCACTTT. Translation: CASSLGSESLSPLHF. The chain employs TRBV7-9 and TRBJ1-6; no clear D gene. From germline, CDR1 is SEHNR and CDR2 FQNEAQ (reference sequence). With 1 base removed from V and 10 bases from J, the gap between germline ends came to 14 bases. The CDR3 is 15 amino acids. The full variable domain, completed using reference TRBV7-9 and TRBJ1-6, is DTGVSQNPRHKITKRGQNVTFRCDPISEHNRLYWYRQTLGQGPEFLTYFQNEAQLEKSRLLSDRFSAERPKGSFSTLEIQRTEQGDSAMYLCASSLGSESLSPLHFGNGTRLTVT.

CDR3 sequence reads: CASSFWGRETQYF. The CDR3 nucleotides read TGTGCCAGCAGCTTTTGGGGGCGAGAGACCCAGTACTTC. The rearrangement links TRBV13 to TRBJ2-5; D possibly corresponds to TRBD1 (6 bases). The germline gives CDR1 PRHDT, CDR2 FYEKMQ (reference sequence). The CDR3 runs 13 residues. Trimming pared 3 bases from V and 4 bases from J, leaving 9 bases between.

The chain carries TRBV15 and TRBJ2-2; D possibly corresponds to TRBD2 (5 bases). Per the germline V gene, CDR1 is LNHNV and CDR2 is YYDKDF (reference sequence). Trimming shortened V by 5 bases and J by 1 base, and 8 bases separated the two germline ends. This CDR3 comprises 14 residues. CDR3 sequence: CATSDGVNTGELFF. CDR3 bases: TGTGCCACCAGCGACGGGGTGAACACCGGGGAGCTGTTTTTT.

The gene calls are TRBV5-6 and TRBJ2-2; D is uncertain. V lost 1 base to trimming and J lost 4 bases, with 11 bases between them. There are 15 residues in the CDR3. CDR1 SGHDT and CDR2 YYEEEE come from the germline V gene. CDR3 nucleotides: TGTGCCAGCAGCTTGTCTGGGCGAGGCACCGGGGAGCTGTTTTTT. This translates into CASSLSGRGTGELFF.

The chain employs TRBV5-6 and TRBJ2-1, with D uncertain. V was shortened by 2 bases and J by 3 bases, with 9 bases between the two germline ends. Germline CDR1 SGHDT, CDR2 YYEEEE. The CDR3 loop spans 14 amino acids. CDR3 coding DNA: TGTGCCAGCAGCTTTGCAGTGATCTACAATGAGCAGTTCTTC. Protein: CASSFAVIYNEQFF.

This clone was recorded once. The CDR3, as DNA: TGTGCCAGCTCTGTACAGGGGGCAGACAATCCTGGAAACACCATATATTTT. Translating it yields CASSVQGADNPGNTIYF. The V and J genes are TRBV5-6 and TRBJ1-3; TRBD1 matches 9 bases. There are 17 residues in the CDR3. Trimming cost V 7 bases and J 2 bases; bases outside gene matches: 13. The germline CDR1 and CDR2 sequences are SGHDT and YYEEEE.

This rearrangement joins TRBV2 to TRBJ1-1; the D is unclear. The CDR3 sequence is 16 residues long. The V and J ends lost 3 bases and 4 bases respectively, with 18 bases between them. Germline V gives CDR1 SNHLY, CDR2 FYNNEI. The CDR3 protein is CASSEALGILGTEAFF. The CDR3 nucleotides are TGTGCCAGCAGTGAGGCCCTAGGGATCTTGGGCACTGAAGCTTTCTTT. Combining the CDR3 with reference TRBV2 and TRBJ1-1 gives the whole variable domain EPEVTQTPSHQVTQMGQEVILRCVPISNHLYFYWYRQILGQKVEFLVSFYNNEISEKSEIFDDQFSVERPDGSNFTLKIRSTKLEDSAMYFCASSEALGILGTEAFFGQGTRLTVV.

This chain connects TRBV7-2 to TRBJ2-3; D gene ambiguous. V lost 6 bases and J 3 bases, leaving 25 bases between the germline ends. CDR1 and CDR2 (germline): SGHTA, FQGNSA. The CDR3 is 18 amino acids. This chain's CDR3 is CASRNGPYIVDSTDTQYF. CDR3 nucleotide sequence: TGTGCCAGCAGAAATGGGCCGTATATCGTCGATTCTACAGATACGCAGTATTTT.

This clone was seen only a few times. The rearrangement uses TRBV29-1 and TRBJ2-1; D not certain. V lost 7 bases and J lost 0, with 13 bases in between. CDR1 and CDR2 from the germline V gene are SQVTM and ANQGSEA. CDR3 length: 14 residues. The DNA for the CDR3 is TGCAGCGGCCATTTATTAGCCTCCTACAATGAGCAGTTCTTC. This translates into CSGHLLASYNEQFF.

J is TRBJ2-1 and V is TRBV9; a weak D match, TRBD2 (6 bases). The CDR3 loop spans 13 amino acids. Germline V gene lookup returns CDR1 SGDLS and CDR2 YYNGEE. Trimming took off 3 bases at V and 6 bases at J, with 10 bases between the two ends. CDR3 nucleotides: TGTGCCAGCAGCGCTCCTAGCGCCAATGAGCAGTTCTTC. It yields the protein CASSAPSANEQFF. Using reference TRBV9 and TRBJ2-1 for the parts outside the CDR3, the full variable domain is DSGVTQTPKHLITATGQRVTLRCSPRSGDLSVYWYQQSLDQGLQFLIQYYNGEERAKGNILERFSAQQFPDLHSELNLSSLELGDSALYFCASSAPSANEQFFGPGTRLTVL.

The V gene is TRBV19, the J gene TRBJ1-1, with TRBD1 as a possible D gene (5 bases). V lost 3 bases to trimming and J lost 1 base, with 15 bases between them. The CDR3 is 16 residues long. The germline V gene encodes CDR1 LNHDA and CDR2 SQIVND (reference sequence). Here the CDR3 DNA reads TGTGCCAGTAGTATCCTCCCAGGGCGGGGGAACACTGAAGCTTTCTTT. As protein: CASSILPGRGNTEAFF. The variable domain in full, completed from reference TRBV19 and TRBJ1-1, reads DGGITQSPKYLFRKEGQNVTLSCEQNLNHDAMYWYRQDPGQGLRLIYYSQIVNDFQKGDIAEGYSVSREKKESFPLTVTSAQKNPTAFYLCASSILPGRGNTEAFFGQGTRLTVV.

V gene TRBV29-1 combines with J gene TRBJ2-7, with TRBD1 matching 8 bases. CDR1 is SQVTM, CDR2 ANQGSEA, per germline. The CDR3 covers 13 residues. With 4 bases clipped from V and 3 bases from J, the junction kept 5 bases outside the gene matches. The CDR3 loop reads CSVAGQGFYEQYF. CDR3 DNA sequence: TGCAGCGTTGCCGGACAGGGATTCTACGAGCAGTACTTC.

In nucleotides, the CDR3 is TGTGCCAGCATCGAAGGTACAGGGGGAAATCAGCCCCAGCATTTT. The encoded protein is CASIEGTGGNQPQHF. The chain carries TRBV28 and TRBJ1-5, with 8 bases fitting TRBD1. V dropped 7 bases and J dropped 4; count of bases not matched to a gene: 9. Germline lookup yields CDR1 MDHEN and CDR2 SYDVKM. This CDR3 is built from 15 residues.

This sequence joins TRBV5-1 and TRBJ2-1; either TRBD1 or TRBD2 may fit D (6 bases each). The ends were cut back, 0 bases at V and 7 bases at J, with 26 bases in the middle. The CDR3 covers 19 residues. Germline CDR1 reads SGHRS; CDR2 reads YFSETQ. The CDR3 DNA is TGCGCCAGCAGCTTGGTCTTCCCGGGGGCCGGCTCCTCTGGGAATGAGCAGTTCTTC. This translates into CASSLVFPGAGSSGNEQFF.

The chain recombines TRBV20-1 with TRBJ1-6; no reliable D call. The germline V gene encodes CDR1 DFQATT and CDR2 SNEGSKA (reference sequence). This CDR3 comprises 9 residues. The V gene lost 5 bases and the J gene lost 8 bases, with 1 base spanning the gap. As DNA, the CDR3 is TGCAGTGCTTATTCACCCCTCCACTTT. Its translation: CSAYSPLHF.

This clone has only one observation. The rearrangement links TRBV7-9 to TRBJ1-1; D is unclear. Germline loops: CDR1 SEHNR, CDR2 FQNEAQ (reference sequence). With 4 bases removed from V and 5 bases from J, the gap between germline ends came to 11 bases. The length of the CDR3 is 13 residues. The CDR3 DNA follows: TGTGCCAGCAGCTCGGCCCGAGGGACTGAAGCTTTCTTT. Its protein product is CASSSARGTEAFF.

The rearrangement links TRBV4-2 to TRBJ2-7; 8 nucleotides agree with TRBD1. V was pared by 4 bases and J by 6 bases, with 2 bases of the junction left unmatched. Germline loops: CDR1 LGHNA, CDR2 YNFKEQ. The CDR3 has 12 amino acids. The CDR3 DNA sequence: TGTGCCAGCAGCCCGACAGGGGCCGAGCAGTACTTC. Protein product: CASSPTGAEQYF.

The gene calls are TRBV4-2 and TRBJ2-7; D unresolved. The CDR3 is 17 residues long. Looked up from germline, CDR1 is LGHNA and CDR2 is YNFKEQ. The V end was cut by 0 bases, the J end by 0 bases, with 15 bases between. The CDR3 is CASSQDGSSWGSYEQYF. The CDR3, as DNA: TGTGCCAGCAGCCAAGATGGTTCGTCCTGGGGCTCCTACGAGCAGTACTTC.

The V and J genes are TRBV4-2 and TRBJ2-3; 7 bases agree with TRBD1. Unmatched junction bases numbered 11, after V lost 4 bases and J lost 4 bases. The CDR3 totals 16 residues. Germline V gene data show CDR1 as LGHNA and CDR2 as YNFKEQ. Here the CDR3 DNA reads TGTGCCAGCAGCCCCACGACAGGGTGGGGCGCAGATACGCAGTATTTT. Amino acids: CASSPTTGWGADTQYF.

The sample holds many counts of this clone. The rearrangement links TRBV5-1 to TRBJ2-7; D is perhaps TRBD1 (5 bases). V gave up 0 bases and J gave up 4 bases, with 14 bases separating them. The CDR3 totals 15 residues. Germline assignment: CDR1 SGHRS and CDR2 YFSETQ. The CDR3 DNA sequence: TGCGCCAGCAGCTTGGCAGGGTTCGTGGGTTACGAGCAGTACTTC. Its translation: CASSLAGFVGYEQYF.